These 27 T cell receptor beta chains were sequenced from one sample in a study of cytomegalovirus exposure and HLA in healthy donors. The PCR ran on 60 Vbeta and 13 Jbeta primers. Repertoires were generated with immunoSEQ multiplex PCR, while TCRdb's copy carries only in-frame clones and drops some. This sample has 150,000 or so clones, with approximately 79% found just once. The sequenced sample was PBMCs. Every receptor here comes from a man aged 18 to 29 in good health and CMV-seropositive.

The V gene is TRBV29-1, the J gene TRBJ2-5; 8 bases are shared with TRBD2. This CDR3 has 12 amino acids. Germline CDR1 reads SQVTM; CDR2 reads ANQGSEA. Losses at the gene ends were 6 bases for V and 3 bases for J; bases not matched to a gene: 3. In nucleotides, the CDR3 is TGCAGCGTCCGGGAGGGGGAAGAGACCCAGTACTTC. Translated, it gives CSVREGEETQYF.

The chain links TRBV4-3 to TRBJ2-3; D is unresolved. With 1 base removed from V and 3 bases from J, the gap between germline ends came to 11 bases. CDR1 and CDR2 (germline): LGHNA, YSLEER. There are 15 residues in the CDR3. The CDR3 nucleotides read TGCGCCAGCAGCCAAGGGGCCTCATTGACAGATACGCAGTATTTT. It is translated as CASSQGASLTDTQYF.

This clone has ten or more counts. V usage is TRBV27 and J usage is TRBJ1-5; unclear D gene. V was trimmed by 2 bases and J by 1 base, leaving 6 bases between them. CDR1 is MNHEY and CDR2 is SMNVEV in the germline V gene (reference sequence). The CDR3 is made up of 14 amino acids. This chain's CDR3 is CASSLGPSNQPQHF. Here the CDR3 DNA reads TGTGCCAGCAGTTTAGGCCCAAGCAATCAGCCCCAGCATTTT.

The chain couples TRBV11-2 to TRBJ1-3; D is unclear. V was trimmed by 3 bases and J by 7 bases, leaving 13 bases between them. Germline values: CDR1 SGHAT, CDR2 FQNNGV. The CDR3 spans 14 residues. The CDR3 protein is CASSFTVGGNTIYF. The CDR3 region has the DNA TGTGCCAGCAGCTTCACCGTAGGAGGCAACACCATATATTTT.

The chain has TRBV11-2 and TRBJ2-1, with 9 bases fitting TRBD1. The CDR3 totals 14 residues. CDR1 is SGHAT and CDR2 is FQNNGV in the germline V gene. V trimming: 6 bases; J trimming: 6 bases; junction bases outside the gene matches: 6. CDR3 protein: CASRGQGKFNEQFF. The CDR3 region has the DNA TGTGCCAGCAGGGGACAGGGTAAGTTCAATGAGCAGTTCTTC.

V and J are TRBV4-1 and TRBJ2-7; 11 nucleotides agree with TRBD2. V was pared by 4 bases and J by 0 bases, with 5 bases of the junction left unmatched. Germline V gene lookup returns CDR1 MGHRA and CDR2 YSYEKL. The CDR3 sequence is 16 residues long. The CDR3 DNA reads TGCGCCAGCAGCCCGGGGACTAGCGGTAGCTCCTACGAGCAGTACTTC. Its protein product is CASSPGTSGSSYEQYF.

The CDR3, as DNA: TGTGCCAGCAGCCAAGAGACTAGCGGGGGGTTCTTCGGCACAGATACGCAGTATTTT. Its protein product is CASSQETSGGFFGTDTQYF. The J gene is TRBJ2-3, the V gene TRBV4-2; 13 nucleotides agree with TRBD2. The ends lost 0 bases at V and 1 base at J; junction bases unmatched: 7. Per germline, CDR1 LGHNA and CDR2 YNFKEQ. This CDR3 contains 19 residues.

The rearrangement joins TRBV7-3 to TRBJ2-1; 8 nucleotides line up with TRBD1. The trim removed 6 bases at V and 4 bases at J, leaving 5 bases unmatched. The CDR3 is 14 amino acids. The germline gives CDR1 SGHTA, CDR2 FQGTGA. The DNA of the CDR3 is TGTGCCAGCAGTCAAGGACAGGGATACAATGAGCAGTTCTTC. It translates to CASSQGQGYNEQFF.

The V and J genes are TRBV2 and TRBJ2-3; possibly TRBD1 for D (5 bases). The CDR3 is 16 amino acids. Germline lookup yields CDR1 SNHLY and CDR2 FYNNEI. V was clipped by 6 bases and J by 2 bases, with 18 bases between them. The DNA for the CDR3 is TGTGCCAGCAGCGAAATCGGACACGAAGTCACAGATACGCAGTATTTT. Its translation: CASSEIGHEVTDTQYF.

V usage is TRBV5-4 and J usage is TRBJ1-4; 9 bases are a match to TRBD1. V was clipped by 4 bases and J by 5 bases; unmatched bases: 6. CDR1 is SGHNT, CDR2 YYREEE, per germline (reference sequence). There are 15 residues in the CDR3. The CDR3 sequence: CASSLTGGLNEKLFF. The DNA of the CDR3 is TGTGCCAGCAGCCTAACAGGGGGCCTGAATGAAAAACTGTTTTTT.

This chain links TRBV6-4 with TRBJ1-6; weak D call: TRBD1 (5 bases). Germline lookup yields CDR1 MRHNA and CDR2 SNTAGT. The CDR3 runs to 14 residues. V lost 4 bases to trimming and J lost 5 bases, with 9 bases between them. The CDR3 sequence is CASSALGDNSPLHF. CDR3 in DNA: TGTGCCAGCAGTGCGCTAGGGGATAATTCACCCCTCCACTTT.

This sequence joins TRBV21-1 and TRBJ1-5; TRBD1 is the table's D call, not checked against the DNA. TRBV21-1 is a known pseudogene. CDR3 size: 17 residues. This CDR3 reads CASSKGPGWGGNQPQHF. CDR3 DNA sequence: TGTGCCAGCAGCAAAGGCCCAGGGTGGGGTGGCAATCAGCCCCAGCATTTT.

The V and J genes are TRBV11-3 and TRBJ2-1, with 10 bases fitting TRBD2. This CDR3 is built from 19 residues. After removal of 2 bases from V and 10 bases from J, the junction contained 20 bases not matched to a gene. Germline loops: CDR1 SGHNT, CDR2 YENEEA. CDR3 sequence reads: CASSLLFGVAGGPPPEQFF. In DNA form, the CDR3 reads TGTGCCAGCAGCTTACTTTTTGGGGTAGCGGGAGGACCTCCCCCCGAGCAGTTCTTC. Full variable domain (remainder filled in from reference TRBV11-3 and TRBJ2-1): EAGVVQSPRYKIIEKKQPVAFWCNPISGHNTLYWYLQNLGQGPELLIRYENEEAVDDSQLPKDRFSAERLKGVDSTLKIQPAELGDSAVYLCASSLLFGVAGGPPPEQFFGPGTRLTVL.

V is TRBV2 and J is TRBJ2-7; tentatively, D is TRBD1 (5 bases). This CDR3 comprises 13 residues. V was clipped by 5 bases and J by 4 bases, with 12 bases between them. Germline lookup yields CDR1 SNHLY and CDR2 FYNNEI. The CDR3 coding sequence is TGTGCCAGCAGTCCAGACAGTCTGTACGAGCAGTACTTC. This sequence encodes CASSPDSLYEQYF.

This clone was seen more than once but under ten times. The rearrangement joins TRBV5-1 to TRBJ2-5, with 10 bases aligning to TRBD1. There are 16 residues in the CDR3. Trimming cost V 4 bases and J 2 bases; bases outside gene matches: 8. Germline V gene data show CDR1 as SGHRS and CDR2 as YFSETQ. DNA of the CDR3: TGCGCCAGCAGCCTAAGGACAGGGGGACCTCAAGAGACCCAGTACTTC. Translation: CASSLRTGGPQETQYF.

The chain joins TRBV29-1 to TRBJ2-2; a weak D match, TRBD2 (5 bases). The V gene's germline CDR1 is SQVTM and CDR2 ANQGSEA. V was pared by 3 bases and J by 4 bases, with 12 bases between. The CDR3 has 14 residues. CDR3 sequence (DNA): TGCAGCGTTGAGATACGGGGATCCACCGGGGAGCTGTTTTTT. The encoded protein is CSVEIRGSTGELFF.

V usage is TRBV6-5 and J usage is TRBJ2-3; the D gene is possibly TRBD1 (6 bases). Germline CDR1 reads MNHEY; CDR2 reads SVGAGI. The CDR3 has 12 amino acids. V lost 8 bases and J 2 bases, leaving 8 bases between the germline ends. The CDR3 loop reads CASQGFTDTQYF. In DNA, the CDR3 is TGTGCCAGCCAGGGGTTCACAGATACGCAGTATTTT.

This chain joins TRBV5-5 and TRBJ2-7; weak D call: TRBD1 (5 bases). The CDR3 runs to 14 residues. Trimming took 0 bases from V and 3 from J, leaving 10 bases between them. Germline loops: CDR1 SGHKS, CDR2 YYEKEE (reference sequence). The CDR3 coding sequence is TGTGCCAGCAGCTTGGCGCGTCAGGGCTACGAGCAGTACTTC. Its translation: CASSLARQGYEQYF.

The J gene is TRBJ1-4, the V gene TRBV18; D unclear. The CDR3 totals 13 residues. Germline values: CDR1 KGHSH, CDR2 LQKENI. V lost 6 bases to trimming and J lost 8 bases, with 13 bases between them. In DNA form, the CDR3 reads TGTGCCAGCTCTTCCGGACTGCGGGAAAAACTGTTTTTT. Translated, it gives CASSSGLREKLFF.

The chain recombines TRBV5-1 with TRBJ1-2; the match to TRBD1 covers 7 bases. With 4 bases clipped from V and 0 bases from J, the junction kept 6 bases outside the gene matches. The germline CDR1 and CDR2 sequences are SGHRS and YFSETQ. This CDR3 has 15 residues. CDR3 nucleotide sequence: TGCGCCAGCAGCCCGGCGACAGGGACTAACTATGGCTACACCTTC. Its translation: CASSPATGTNYGYTF.

The gene calls are TRBV25-1 and TRBJ1-2; tentatively, D is TRBD1 (5 bases). Trimming took off 4 bases at V and 6 bases at J, with 15 bases between the two ends. Germline CDR1 is MGHDK and CDR2 is SYGVNS. The CDR3 extends over 14 amino acids. The CDR3 bases are TGTGCCAGCAGTGTCGTTGGGGCATTTGATGGCTACACCTTC. This gives the protein CASSVVGAFDGYTF.

The gene calls are TRBV19 and TRBJ2-1; 11 nucleotides align to TRBD1. The CDR3 runs to 15 residues. J lost 4 bases, V lost 4 bases, and 3 bases had no gene match. From germline, CDR1 is LNHDA and CDR2 SQIVND (reference sequence). The CDR3 here is CASSKDRGRYNEQFF. CDR3 nucleotides: TGTGCCAGTAGTAAGGACAGGGGGCGTTACAATGAGCAGTTCTTC.

The CDR3: CASGIRTGRDGYTF. CDR3 nucleotide sequence: TGTGCCAGCGGCATCCGGACAGGGAGGGATGGCTACACCTTC. The rearrangement links TRBV5-4 to TRBJ1-2, with 8 bases that match TRBD1. V lost 7 bases, J lost 6 bases, and 11 bases stayed unmatched. Germline values: CDR1 SGHNT, CDR2 YYREEE (reference sequence). This CDR3 region has 14 residues.

Only a few counts were recorded for this clone. This CDR3 reads CASSVGYQETQYF. Here the CDR3 DNA reads TGTGCCAGCAGTGTGGGCTACCAAGAGACCCAGTACTTC. The chain uses TRBV2 and TRBJ2-5; no definite D call. The length of the CDR3 is 13 residues. Germline lookup yields CDR1 SNHLY and CDR2 FYNNEI. Trimming stripped 4 bases from V and 0 bases from J, with 6 bases between.

This sequence joins TRBV18 and TRBJ2-7; 8 bases agree with TRBD1. The ends lost 3 bases at V and 6 bases at J; junction bases unmatched: 10. Germline V gene lookup returns CDR1 KGHSH and CDR2 LQKENI. The CDR3 runs 15 residues. In DNA, the CDR3 is TGTGCCAGCTCACCTGGACAGGGACACCTAAGCGAGCAGTACTTC. As protein: CASSPGQGHLSEQYF.

The CDR3 reads CASGGLTEAFF. The DNA of the CDR3 is TGTGCCAGCGGGGGACTAACTGAAGCTTTCTTT. The chain has TRBV11-2 and TRBJ1-1, with D possibly matching TRBD1 (5 bases). This CDR3 contains 11 residues. Germline loops: CDR1 SGHAT, CDR2 FQNNGV. The V end lost 8 bases, the J end lost 5 bases, and 9 bases lay between the germline ends.

This clone was seen more than once but under ten times. The chain carries TRBV5-4 and TRBJ2-1; 8 bases match TRBD2. Germline values: CDR1 SGHNT, CDR2 YYREEE (reference sequence). The length of the CDR3 is 16 residues. The junction had 12 bases not matched to a gene; V was cut back by 4 bases and J by 6 bases. The CDR3 nucleotides are TGTGCCAGCAGCCAACCGGGGGGGGCCGGGGGCAATGAGCAGTTCTTC. It specifies CASSQPGGAGGNEQFF.